These T cell receptor beta chains were read from a single sample in a study of technical replicates of blood from several donors. The method was immunoSEQ multiplex PCR; TCRdb's version includes in-frame clones alone and lacks a portion of them. The profile shows 60,000 to 90,000 clones, 92% of them singletons. Input material: T cells isolated from PBMCs. The source of these receptors is a human donor in good health. Each CDR3 is given with its conserved first and last residue. D genes are given only for firm matches. Some rows have no size entry. The others give once, few or many, or a class for an expanded clone.

V,size,D,J,CDR3,DNA
TRBV28,-,TRBD2,TRBJ2-7,CASSLLAGSREQYF,TGTGCCAGCAGTCTACTAGCGGGATCTCGCGAGCAGTACTTC
TRBV6-5,-,TRBD1,TRBJ1-1,CASSQTGTPEAFF,TGTGCCAGCAGTCAGACAGGGACCCCTGAAGCTTTCTTT
TRBV2,-,-,TRBJ2-7,CASSGLGYEQYF,TGTGCCAGCAGTGGACTGGGCTACGAGCAGTACTTC
TRBV28,-,TRBD1,TRBJ1-1,CASSFPTGGEATEAFF,TGTGCCAGCAGTTTTCCGACAGGGGGCGAAGCCACTGAAGCTTTCTTT
TRBV27,-,TRBD2,TRBJ2-5,CASSLWGGRGETQYF,TGTGCCAGCAGTTTATGGGGCGGGAGAGGAGAGACCCAGTACTTC
TRBV11-2,-,TRBD2,TRBJ2-3,CASSLAGTSGSDTQYF,TGTGCCAGCAGCTTAGCAGGGACTAGCGGATCAGATACGCAGTATTTT
TRBV7-2,-,-,TRBJ2-3,CASSFFQGTSDTQYF,TGTGCCAGCAGCTTCTTCCAGGGTACGTCAGATACGCAGTATTTT
TRBV14,-,-,TRBJ1-1,CASSLSLNTEAFF,TGTGCCAGCAGCCTAAGCTTGAACACTGAAGCTTTCTTT
TRBV19,-,-,TRBJ1-5,CASKVLLVGSQPQHF,TGTGCCAGTAAAGTCCTCCTAGTCGGGAGTCAGCCCCAGCATTTT
TRBV18,-,TRBD1,TRBJ2-2,CASSYRGYTGELFF,TGTGCCAGCTCATACAGGGGATACACCGGGGAGCTGTTTTTT
TRBV7-2,-,TRBD1,TRBJ1-3,CASSLGQTSGNTIYF,TGTGCCAGCAGCTTGGGACAGACCTCTGGAAACACCATATATTTT
TRBV5-6,-,-,TRBJ1-2,CASTKDRPLYGYTF,TGTGCCAGCACGAAGGACAGACCACTCTATGGCTACACCTTC
TRBV28,-,-,TRBJ1-2,CASSRPGGGGYTF,TGTGCCAGCAGCCGCCCCGGGGGAGGGGGCTACACCTTC
TRBV11-2,-,TRBD1,TRBJ1-4,CASSLDPGGWGEKLFF,TGTGCCAGCAGCTTAGATCCAGGGGGCTGGGGTGAAAAACTGTTTTTT
TRBV6-5,-,TRBD2,TRBJ2-1,CASRISGLAGNEQFF,TGTGCCAGCAGAATCTCGGGACTAGCGGGGAATGAGCAGTTCTTC
TRBV5-1,-,TRBD1,TRBJ2-7,CASSQNPGTVFGEQYF,TGCGCCAGCAGTCAAAATCCCGGGACAGTCTTCGGCGAGCAGTACTTC
TRBV29-1,-,TRBD2,TRBJ2-7,CSVSSGSPYEQYF,TGCAGCGTTAGTAGCGGGAGTCCCTACGAGCAGTACTTC
TRBV30,-,-,TRBJ1-5,CAWSVKLVRGTQPQHF,TGTGCCTGGAGTGTAAAGCTCGTTAGGGGTACCCAGCCCCAGCATTTT
TRBV18,-,-,TRBJ2-7,CASSSESYEQYF,TGTGCCAGCTCAAGCGAATCCTACGAGCAGTACTTC
TRBV5-4,few,TRBD1,TRBJ1-2,CASRTGGTYGYTF,TGTGCCAGCAGGACAGGGGGTACCTATGGCTACACCTTC
TRBV4-3,-,-,TRBJ1-1,CASSDGGVEAEAFF,TGCGCCAGCAGCGACGGGGGGGTTGAGGCTGAAGCTTTCTTT
TRBV19,-,-,TRBJ2-3,CASSPGVRTDTQYF,TGTGCCAGTAGTCCCGGGGTTCGCACAGATACGCAGTATTTT
TRBV2,-,-,TRBJ1-3,CASSGQGGGNTIYF,TGTGCCAGCAGTGGGCAGGGCGGAGGAAACACCATATATTTT
TRBV9,-,-,TRBJ2-2,CASSGDWAPGELFF,TGTGCCAGCAGCGGAGATTGGGCGCCCGGGGAGCTGTTTTTT
TRBV2,-,-,TRBJ1-1,CASRPGHTNTEAFF,TGTGCCAGCAGACCGGGACATACGAACACTGAAGCTTTCTTT
TRBV7-8,many,-,TRBJ2-7,CASSLARGNSYEQYF,TGTGCCAGCAGCTTAGCCAGGGGAAATTCCTACGAGCAGTACTTC
TRBV5-6,-,TRBD2,TRBJ2-5,CASSLDQRGGTQYF,TGTGCCAGCAGCTTGGACCAGCGGGGGGGGACCCAGTACTTC
TRBV7-9,-,-,TRBJ1-1,CASSLGHMNTEAFF,TGTGCCAGCAGCCTAGGCCACATGAACACTGAAGCTTTCTTT
TRBV30,-,-,TRBJ2-5,CAWSPGETQYF,TGTGCCTGGTCGCCCGGGGAGACCCAGTACTTC
TRBV11-2,-,-,TRBJ2-5,CASSNSGTHETQYF,TGTGCCAGTTCGAACTCCGGGACACATGAGACCCAGTACTTC
TRBV7-3,-,TRBD2,TRBJ2-1,CASSRGLAGGDEQFF,TGTGCCAGCAGCCGGGGACTAGCGGGAGGGGATGAGCAGTTCTTC
TRBV5-1,-,-,TRBJ1-1,CASSPERGGDTEAFF,TGCGCCAGCAGCCCAGAGAGGGGGGGGGACACTGAAGCTTTCTTT
TRBV7-8,-,-,TRBJ1-1,CASSSTGSEAFF,TGTGCCAGCAGCTCAACAGGGTCTGAAGCTTTCTTT
TRBV7-9,-,-,TRBJ2-7,CASSFNYEQYF,TGTGCCAGCAGTTTCAATTACGAGCAGTACTTC
TRBV2,-,-,TRBJ2-7,CASSYEGQSYEQYF,TGTGCCAGCAGTTACGAAGGACAGTCCTACGAGCAGTACTTC
TRBV11-2,-,TRBD1,TRBJ1-1,CASSLVQGVTEAFF,TGTGCCAGCAGCTTAGTACAGGGGGTCACTGAAGCTTTCTTT
TRBV29-1,-,-,TRBJ1-2,CSVALEPANYGYTF,TGCAGCGTTGCCTTGGAGCCAGCTAACTATGGCTACACCTTC
TRBV28,-,-,TRBJ2-7,CASSPLTSGEQYF,TGTGCCAGCAGTCCCTTGACTAGTGGTGAGCAGTACTTC
TRBV30,-,-,TRBJ1-5,CAWSATGDQPQHF,TGTGCCTGGAGTGCGACAGGTGATCAGCCCCAGCATTTT
TRBV21-1,-,-,TRBJ1-2,CASSPPGQAHYGYTF,TGTGCCAGCAGCCCCCCCGGACAGGCCCATTATGGCTACACCTTC
TRBV5-1,-,-,TRBJ2-7,CASSLGGDDYEQYF,TGCGCCAGCAGCTTGGGAGGTGACGACTACGAGCAGTACTTC
TRBV19,-,TRBD2,TRBJ2-3,CASSTGLAGVGTQYF,TGTGCCAGTAGTACGGGACTAGCGGGAGTAGGTACGCAGTATTTT
TRBV7-2,-,-,TRBJ2-3,CASSLERRSTDTQYF,TGTGCCAGCAGCTTAGAACGTCGGAGCACAGATACGCAGTATTTT